This passage covers 5 T cell receptor beta chains from one sample sequenced in a study of T cells after yellow fever vaccination. Via MiXCR, TCRdb re-called the 5' RACE reads, giving one row per CDR3 protein. The sample lists a few hundred thousand distinct CDR3 sequences; roughly 6.8% were seen once. Sequenced material: PBMCs, taken roughly 47 days after the first yellow fever vaccination. All receptors derive from a man younger than 30 who received the YFV17D yellow fever vaccine.

The table lists this clonotype with many counts. This sequence joins TRBV18 and TRBJ2-7; D call uncertain. V lost 3 bases and J 3 bases, leaving 9 bases between the germline ends. The CDR3 consists of 13 residues. The germline V gene has CDR1 KGHSH and CDR2 LQKENI. In DNA, the CDR3 is TGTGCCAGCTCACCCCAGGACCTCTACGAGCAGTACTTC. Translation gives CASSPQDLYEQYF.

This clonotype was observed a handful of times. V gene TRBV7-9 combines with J gene TRBJ2-1; 10 nucleotides line up with TRBD1. Germline CDR1 is SEHNR and CDR2 is FQNEAQ (reference sequence). CDR3 length equals 15 residues. Germline trimming cut 5 bases from V and 8 bases from J; bases unmatched to any gene: 9. The CDR3 DNA sequence: TGTGCCAGCAGCCACCGGGACAGGGGCCTCGATGAGCAGTTCTTC. It translates to CASSHRDRGLDEQFF.

In this sample, this clonotype turned up once. The chain links TRBV5-6 to TRBJ2-7; D remains unclear. Between the trimmed V and J ends, which lost 4 bases and 2 bases, there was a span of 19 bases. The CDR3 length is 16 residues. CDR1 is SGHDT and CDR2 is YYEEEE in the germline V gene. CDR3 nucleotides: TGTGCCAGCAGCCTATATAGGGCAAGGGCCCCCTACGAGCAGTACGTC. Translated, it gives CASSLYRARAPYEQYV.

The chain employs TRBV10-3 and TRBJ1-4; D is unresolved. CDR3 length equals 14 residues. Deletions cut 2 bases from V and 4 bases from J, with 8 bases between. From germline, CDR1 is ENHRY and CDR2 SYGVKD. This CDR3 is CAISERRNNEKLFF. The CDR3 DNA sequence: TGTGCCATCAGTGAGCGGAGGAATAATGAAAAACTGTTTTTT.

V is TRBV9 and J is TRBJ2-5; D uncertain. The CDR3 is 13 residues long. CDR1 SGDLS and CDR2 YYNGEE come from the germline V gene. V was shortened by 2 bases and J by 1 base, with 6 bases between the two germline ends. The CDR3: CASSVDVQETQYF. CDR3 nucleotides: TGTGCCAGCAGCGTCGACGTCCAAGAGACCCAGTACTTC.